This T cell receptor beta chain appears in the sequencing data of a study of T cell repertoires in cytomegalovirus infection. Study context: An indication of both CMV infection and matching HLA type came from public TCR beta signatures.

V lost 4 bases and J lost 1, with 10 bases in between. CDR3 length: 14 amino acids. MiXCR, applied by TCRdb to the reads, yields one record per CDR3 protein. The sample carries 200,000 to 300,000 distinct CDR3 sequences, roughly an eighth recorded once. This clonotype was counted many times. The target antigen is unknown. Notes on the study in general: HLA-C-restricted CMV-specific TCR beta clonotypes prevailed in the ex vivo response. Accumulated public TCR beta family frequency recognized individuals carrying CMV together with the relevant HLA.

The chain combines TRBV12-3 or TRBV12-4 with TRBJ1-1; D ambiguous. This clonotype originated in a human donor in good health (CMV status not recorded). Some clones in this sample may be carry-over from other donors' samples. The source material was PBMCs. CDR3 loop: CASSSTPENTEAFF. As DNA, the CDR3 is TGTGCCAGCAGTTCGACACCGGAGAACACTGAAGCTTTCTTT.